This passage covers 9 T cell receptor beta chains from one sample sequenced in a study of glioma-infiltrating T cells. Amplification of TCR alpha and beta CDR3 regions from RNA used iRepertoire nested multiplex PCR. TCRdb re-called the multiplex PCR reads through MiXCR, storing one row per CDR3 protein. Of 170,000 or so distinct CDR3 sequences detected, roughly 45% appear once; the ten largest clones hold 5% to 5.5%. The material sequenced was glioma tissue, nonneoplastic brain tissue, or PBMCs (not recorded which). The receptors here all came from a human donor with low-grade glioma or glioblastoma, undergoing nonglioma brain surgery, or in good health (not recorded which).

With regard to this clonotype: A single base separates this from a much larger clone, so it may be a read error. The rearrangement links TRBV12-3 or TRBV12-4 to TRBJ1-5; D is possibly TRBD1 (5 bases). The CDR3 consists of 14 residues. Between the trimmed V and J ends, which lost 6 bases and 4 bases, there was a span of 13 bases. CDR3 nucleotide sequence: TGTGCCAGCAGCCGACGACAGCTGAATCAGCCCCAGCATTTT. Its protein is CASSRRQLNQPQHF.

Of note for this clonotype: A read error may be the cause here, since a much bigger clone is one base away. The chain links TRBV2 to TRBJ1-2; D unresolved. This CDR3 spans 12 amino acids. CDR1 is SNHLY and CDR2 is FYNNEI in the germline V gene. CDR3 bases: TGTGCCAGCCGTTTCGGGTCCTATGGCTACGCCTTC. It yields the protein CASRFGSYGYAF.

This clonotype was recorded a few times. The chain has TRBV19 and TRBJ2-1; 8 bases are a match to TRBD2. Looked up from germline, CDR1 is LNHDA and CDR2 is SQIVND (reference sequence). There are 15 residues in the CDR3. Unmatched junction bases numbered 10, after V lost 7 bases and J lost 5 bases. The CDR3 DNA follows: TGTGCCAGTACCTCTCCTAGCGGGCCGCACAATGAGCAGTTCTTC. Its protein is CASTSPSGPHNEQFF.

The chain joins TRBV29-1 to TRBJ2-5; 7 bases align to TRBD1. The CDR3 loop spans 14 amino acids. Germline CDR1 SQVTM, CDR2 ANQGSEA. Trimming at V came to 8 bases and at J to 6 bases, leaving 15 bases not matched to a gene. CDR3 coding DNA: TGCAGCTCTGAGGGGGCCGCCGGGAAAAAGACCCAGTACTTC. It translates to CSSEGAAGKKTQYF.

The rearrangement joins TRBV4-1 to TRBJ2-5, with a possible D match to TRBD2 (5 bases). CDR3 size: 15 residues. Germline V gene sequence: CDR1 MGHRA, CDR2 YSYEKL. Trimming stripped 0 bases from V and 6 bases from J, with 14 bases between. The CDR3 region has the DNA TGCGCCAGCAGCCAAGATCTGGGAGCCGCGAAGACCCAGTACTTC. This codes for CASSQDLGAAKTQYF.

DNA of the CDR3: TGTGCCAGCAGCTCCTCCGGGACGGTGAATGAAAAACTGTTTTTT. Translated, it gives CASSSSGTVNEKLFF. This sequence joins TRBV13 and TRBJ1-4, with D possibly TRBD1 on 5 matching bases. The germline V gene encodes CDR1 PRHDT and CDR2 FYEKMQ (reference sequence). This CDR3 spans 15 amino acids. Between the trimmed V and J ends, which lost 4 bases and 5 bases, there was a span of 14 bases.

Points on this clonotype: This may be a read error: a much more frequent sequence differs by one nucleotide. No conserved phenylalanine or tryptophan ends this CDR3, so it is likely a read error. The chain is built from TRBV27 and TRBJ2-1, with TRBD2 matching 7 bases. Trimming at V came to 3 bases and at J to 8 bases, leaving 10 bases not matched to a gene. This CDR3 is 15 amino acids long. Germline assignment: CDR1 MNHEY and CDR2 SMNVEV (reference sequence). The CDR3 protein is CASSLGGSQRYEQFL. The CDR3 DNA is TGTGCCAGCAGTTTGGGGGGGTCACAGCGGTATGAGCAGTTCCTC.

To note about this clonotype: A read error may explain this, as a much larger clone is one base away. This chain joins TRBV7-2 and TRBJ2-1; TRBD2 matches at 11 bases. The CDR3 extends over 16 amino acids. V lost 4 bases, J lost 2 bases, and 4 bases stayed unmatched. Germline CDR1 and CDR2: SGHTA and FQGNSA. The chain's CDR3 is CASSSGLAAAYNEQFF. Written as DNA, the CDR3 is TGTGCCAGCAGCTCGGGACTAGCGGCCGCCTACAATGAGCAGTTCTTC. Combining the CDR3 with reference TRBV7-2 and TRBJ2-1 gives the whole variable domain GAGVSQSPSNKVTEKGKDVELRCDPISGHTALYWYRQSLGQGLEFLIYFQGNSAPDKSGLPSDRFSAERTGGSVSTLTIQRTQQEDSAVYLCASSSGLAAAYNEQFFGPGTRLTVL.

The chain recombines TRBV7-8 with TRBJ2-7; D assignment may be TRBD1 or TRBD2 (5 bases each). Looked up from germline, CDR1 is SGHVS and CDR2 is FQNEAQ. The V gene lost 1 base and the J gene lost 7 bases, with 11 bases spanning the gap. The CDR3 is 13 amino acids. The CDR3 reads CASSLGGQGEQYF. In nucleotides, the CDR3 is TGTGCCAGCAGCTTAGGAGGGCAGGGAGAGCAGTACTTC. Looking up the rest from reference TRBV7-8 and TRBJ2-7 gives the full variable domain: GAGVSQSPRYKVAKRGQDVALRCDPISGHVSLFWYQQALGQGPEFLTYFQNEAQLDKSGLPSDRFFAERPEGSVSTLKIQRTQQEDSAVYLCASSLGGQGEQYFGPGTRLTVT.